One T cell receptor (beta chain) is described in this entry. This record comes from a study of blood T cell repertoires in COVID-19. Overall study context: Whether acute or convalescent, the COVID-19 samples came from the United States, Italy and Spain. The analysed material was cDNA or gDNA that came from T cells, B-cell-depleted T cells, or PBMCs.

In germline, CDR1 is SGHRS, CDR2 YFSETQ. The CDR3 totals 15 residues. V was pared by 0 bases and J by 4 bases, with 6 bases of the junction left unmatched. In the authors' workflow: Nucleated cell number was recorded as an estimate derived from reference gene primer amplification. Repertoires were generated with immunoSEQ multiplex PCR, while TCRdb's copy carries only in-frame clones and drops some. V and J calls and clone size are copied from that table; D and trimming were computed from the DNA. The table records approximately 81,000 clones, 70% to 90% of them present only once. The TCR comes from a man in his sixties or seventies with active or convalescent COVID-19. The specimen sequenced was peripheral blood. The chain employs TRBV5-1 and TRBJ2-7, with 8 bases fitting TRBD1. CDR3 region: CASSLDPGGFYEQYF. The CDR3 region has the DNA TGCGCCAGCAGCTTGGATCCAGGGGGCTTTTACGAGCAGTACTTC.